The 2 T cell receptor beta chains below all came from one sample that was sequenced in a study of cytomegalovirus exposure and HLA in healthy donors (dated by TCRdb to about 2017). Library preparation was by the immunoSEQ multiplex PCR assay. TCRdb provides this immuneACCESS table in a form limited to in-frame rearrangements. Some clones are lacking; in checked studies, under half of them reflect an unresolved V gene, and why the rest are absent is not known. Within this sample are about 200,000 clones, with around 84% of them counted one time only. 13% of the sample goes to the ten largest clones. The sample taken for sequencing was PBMCs. The receptors shown here come from a woman aged 25 to 45 in good health and CMV-seropositive.

The V call is TRBV6-1, the J call TRBJ2-3, with 7 nucleotides matching TRBD1. CDR3 length: 14 amino acids. CDR1 MNHNS and CDR2 SASEGT come from the germline V gene. Germline trimming cut 6 bases from V and 1 base from J; bases unmatched to any gene: 4. CDR3 bases: TGTGCCAGCAGCCGGGACAGAGGCACAGATACGCAGTATTTT. The encoded protein is CASSRDRGTDTQYF.

CDR3 region: CASSHGQGRASGNTIYF. The CDR3 DNA reads TGTGCCAGCAGCCACGGCCAGGGGAGAGCCTCTGGAAACACCATATATTTT. The rearrangement joins TRBV7-9 to TRBJ1-3; D is perhaps TRBD1 (6 bases). From germline, CDR1 is SEHNR and CDR2 FQNEAQ (reference sequence). V lost 5 bases and J 0 bases, leaving 17 bases between the germline ends. The CDR3 loop spans 17 amino acids.